The 26 T cell receptor beta chains below all came from one sample that was sequenced in a study of graft-versus-host responses after intestinal transplantation. The method was immunoSEQ multiplex PCR; TCRdb's version includes in-frame clones alone and lacks a portion of them. The sample yields approximately 75,000 clones, 85% to 90% seen once. These receptors' targets are unknown. This specimen consisted of unstimulated CD8+ T cells sorted from spleen or lymph node cells, obtained before transplant. The origin of the receptors is a human donor who was the organ donor for an intestinal transplant.

This chain uses TRBV7-9 with TRBJ2-3, with TRBD1 as a possible D gene (6 bases). V lost 1 base and J lost 6, with 14 bases in between. The germline gives CDR1 SEHNR, CDR2 FQNEAQ (reference sequence). The CDR3 has 15 amino acids. In DNA, the CDR3 is TGTGCCAGCAGCTTAGGTCAGGGGCCGACCGATACGCAGTATTTT. It translates to CASSLGQGPTDTQYF.

The genes are TRBV2 and TRBJ1-2; 7 positions agree with TRBD1. The V gene end was trimmed by 4 bases and the J gene end by 7 bases; junction bases not matched to a gene: 9. This CDR3 contains 14 residues. From germline, CDR1 is SNHLY and CDR2 FYNNEI. In nucleotides, the CDR3 is TGTGCCAGCAGTGGGATAGGGGGCAGCAGTGGCTACACCTTC. Protein sequence: CASSGIGGSSGYTF.

This sequence joins TRBV2 and TRBJ1-1, with TRBD1 as a possible D gene (5 bases). Germline CDR1 and CDR2: SNHLY and FYNNEI. V shed 4 bases and J shed 3 bases, with 12 bases lying between them. CDR3 size: 14 residues. The CDR3 protein is CASSGLGGDTEAFF. In DNA, the CDR3 is TGTGCCAGCAGTGGCCTGGGGGGAGACACTGAAGCTTTCTTT. The full variable domain, rest sourced from reference TRBV2 and TRBJ1-1, is EPEVTQTPSHQVTQMGQEVILRCVPISNHLYFYWYRQILGQKVEFLVSFYNNEISEKSEIFDDQFSVERPDGSNFTLKIRSTKLEDSAMYFCASSGLGGDTEAFFGQGTRLTVV.

The count of this clone is one. The chain is built from TRBV4-1 and TRBJ2-5, with D hard to call. Germline V CDR1 and CDR2: MGHRA, YSYEKL. Deletions cut 5 bases from V and 1 base from J, with 17 bases between. The CDR3 has 16 residues. In nucleotides, the CDR3 is TGCGCCAGCAGCGAACCCGAAGGCAGCGCCCAAGAGACCCAGTACTTC. It yields the protein CASSEPEGSAQETQYF.

The chain is built from TRBV11-2 and TRBJ1-4; the match to TRBD1 covers 9 bases. Germline trimming cut 1 base from V and 8 bases from J; bases unmatched to any gene: 11. The CDR3 loop spans 17 amino acids. Germline CDR1 and CDR2: SGHAT and FQNNGV. The CDR3 spells CASSLGGTGPEGEKLFF. CDR3 sequence (DNA): TGTGCCAGCAGCTTAGGGGGGACAGGGCCTGAGGGGGAAAAACTGTTTTTT.

V is TRBV30 and J is TRBJ1-5, with TRBD1 matching 9 bases. Per germline, CDR1 GTSNPN and CDR2 SVGIG (reference sequence). V shed 3 bases, J shed 6 bases, and the junction held 9 bases outside the gene matches. The CDR3 is 15 residues long. DNA of the CDR3: TGTGCCTGGAGCGGCCCGGGACAGGGAAGTCAGCCCCAGCATTTT. Translating gives CAWSGPGQGSQPQHF.

The table lists this clone with a few counts. V usage is TRBV6-1 and J usage is TRBJ2-7, with 7 bases identical to TRBD1. The CDR3 is made up of 15 amino acids. Germline CDR1 is MNHNS and CDR2 is SASEGT. Trimming at V came to 0 bases and at J to 2 bases, leaving 4 bases not matched to a gene. CDR3 coding DNA: TGTGCCAGCAGTGAAGCGGTAGGGGGCGCCTACGAGCAGTACGTC. Its translation: CASSEAVGGAYEQYV.

The chain has TRBV29-1 and TRBJ1-1, with D tentatively TRBD1 (5 bases). There are 13 residues in the CDR3. Germline lookup yields CDR1 SQVTM and CDR2 ANQGSEA. V was pared by 6 bases and J by 0 bases, with 11 bases between. Here the CDR3 reads CSVVGALNTEAFF. The CDR3 nucleotides read TGCAGCGTGGTAGGGGCCTTGAACACTGAAGCTTTCTTT. The entire variable domain, with the rest obtained from reference TRBV29-1 and TRBJ1-1, is as follows: SAVISQKPSRDICQRGTSLTIQCQVDSQVTMMFWYRQQPGQSLTLIATANQGSEATYESGFVIDKFPISRPNLTFSTLTVSNMSPEDSSIYLCSVVGALNTEAFFGQGTRLTVV.

This clone was seen only a few times. The CDR3 region has the DNA TGTGCCAGCAGTTCGATCGGGGGGAACTACAATGAGCAGTTCTTC. Translation gives CASSSIGGNYNEQFF. V gene TRBV6-1 combines with J gene TRBJ2-1; 7 bases align to TRBD2. Germline trimming cut 5 bases from V and 3 bases from J; bases unmatched to any gene: 7. This CDR3 spans 15 amino acids. Germline values: CDR1 MNHNS, CDR2 SASEGT.

The genes are TRBV27 and TRBJ2-7, with TRBD1 as a possible D gene (5 bases). The germline CDR1 and CDR2 sequences are MNHEY and SMNVEV (reference sequence). The CDR3 runs 15 residues. Trimming took 3 bases from V and 0 from J, leaving 12 bases between them. CDR3 loop: CASSLGQASSYEQYV. The DNA for the CDR3 is TGTGCCAGCAGTTTGGGGCAGGCGAGCTCCTACGAGCAGTACGTC.

The chain recombines TRBV6-6 with TRBJ1-6; maybe TRBD1 (6 bases). CDR3 length: 15 amino acids. Looked up from germline, CDR1 is MNHNY and CDR2 is SVGAGI (reference sequence). The V end lost 1 base, the J end lost 7 bases, and 11 bases lay between the germline ends. CDR3 coding DNA: TGTGCCAGCAGTTACTTCGAGGGGGAAAATTCACCCCTCCACTTT. Amino acid sequence: CASSYFEGENSPLHF.

V and J are TRBV6-6 and TRBJ2-2; D is possibly TRBD2 (6 bases). The V gene lost 6 bases and the J gene lost 2 bases, with 16 bases spanning the gap. Germline V gene sequence: CDR1 MNHNY, CDR2 SVGAGI (reference sequence). This CDR3 comprises 16 residues. The CDR3 here is CASSPGVAANTGELFF. For the CDR3, the DNA is TGTGCCAGCAGCCCCGGGGTAGCGGCAAACACCGGGGAGCTGTTTTTT.

This chain joins TRBV5-1 and TRBJ2-5, with 9 bases lining up with TRBD1. Germline values: CDR1 SGHRS, CDR2 YFSETQ. This CDR3 spans 15 amino acids. Trimming removed 5 bases from V and 4 bases from J; junction bases left unmatched: 9. CDR3: CASSPLTGGLETQYF. CDR3 in DNA: TGCGCCAGCAGTCCATTGACAGGGGGGTTAGAGACCCAGTACTTC.

The chain is built from TRBV4-1 and TRBJ1-3, with TRBD1 identical over 10 bases. The CDR3 has 15 residues. V shed 4 bases, J shed 7 bases, and the junction held 7 bases outside the gene matches. In germline, CDR1 is MGHRA, CDR2 YSYEKL. DNA of the CDR3: TGCGCCAGCAGCCCGGGACAGGGGAAAAGTAACACCATATATTTT. The encoded protein is CASSPGQGKSNTIYF.

This chain uses TRBV5-4 with TRBJ1-6; TRBD1 aligns across 9 bases. The germline CDR1 and CDR2 sequences are SGHNT and YYREEE (reference sequence). The ends lost 4 bases at V and 0 bases at J; junction bases unmatched: 11. CDR3 length equals 19 residues. In DNA, the CDR3 is TGTGCCAGCAGCGACCACCCGGGACAGGGCAGCTCCTATAATTCACCCCTCCACTTT. Translating gives CASSDHPGQGSSYNSPLHF.

This rearrangement joins TRBV4-1 to TRBJ2-3; tentative D call: TRBD2 (5 bases). The CDR3 totals 17 residues. The V gene lost 4 bases and the J gene lost 0 bases, with 17 bases spanning the gap. Looked up from germline, CDR1 is MGHRA and CDR2 is YSYEKL. CDR3 DNA: TGCGCCAGCAGCCCGATAGGTCTAGCAAGTAGCACAGATACGCAGTATTTT. Protein: CASSPIGLASSTDTQYF.

V gene TRBV13 combines with J gene TRBJ2-2; a possible D gene is TRBD2 (6 bases). V was shortened by 1 base and J by 5 bases, with 8 bases between the two germline ends. The CDR3 covers 14 residues. Germline CDR1 PRHDT, CDR2 FYEKMQ (reference sequence). The CDR3 spells CASSLDGRTGELFF. The CDR3 bases are TGTGCCAGCAGCTTAGATGGGAGGACCGGGGAGCTGTTTTTT. The whole variable domain, filled in from reference TRBV13 and TRBJ2-2, reads AAGVIQSPRHLIKEKRETATLKCYPIPRHDTVYWYQQGPGQDPQFLISFYEKMQSDKGSIPDRFSAQQFSDYHSELNMSSLELGDSALYFCASSLDGRTGELFFGEGSRLTVL.

The rearrangement joins TRBV2 to TRBJ2-3, with TRBD2 identical over 9 bases. From germline, CDR1 is SNHLY and CDR2 FYNNEI. V lost 5 bases, J lost 1 base, and 7 bases stayed unmatched. The CDR3 has 16 amino acids. This CDR3 reads CASSSVSGGRTDTQYF. The CDR3 DNA sequence: TGTGCCAGCAGTTCAGTTAGCGGGGGACGCACAGATACGCAGTATTTT.

The genes are TRBV19 and TRBJ1-6, with no clear D. This CDR3 has 12 residues. Germline lookup yields CDR1 LNHDA and CDR2 SQIVND (reference sequence). The V and J ends lost 6 bases and 10 bases respectively, with 10 bases between them. The CDR3 nucleotides read TGTGCCAGTAGCCCCGCCAGATCACCCCTCCACTTT. Its translation: CASSPARSPLHF.

The chain uses TRBV6-4 and TRBJ1-5, with 8 bases that match TRBD1. There are 15 residues in the CDR3. The ends lost 7 bases at V and 1 base at J; junction bases unmatched: 6. Per germline, CDR1 MRHNA and CDR2 SNTAGT. The CDR3 region is CASNPTGESNQPQHF. CDR3 nucleotides: TGTGCCAGCAATCCGACAGGGGAAAGCAATCAGCCCCAGCATTTT.

V gene TRBV18 combines with J gene TRBJ1-4; no clear D gene. The germline V and J ends were trimmed by 1 base and 0 bases, with 12 bases remaining between them. Germline V gene lookup returns CDR1 KGHSH and CDR2 LQKENI. The CDR3 loop spans 17 amino acids. CDR3 sequence (DNA): TGTGCCAGCTCACCACGCTGGGCGGGAGCAACTAATGAAAAACTGTTTTTT. Its protein is CASSPRWAGATNEKLFF.

The chain is built from TRBV2 and TRBJ1-5; maybe TRBD1 (5 bases). This CDR3 comprises 14 residues. V lost 2 bases, J lost 4 bases, and 9 bases lay in between. Germline CDR1 is SNHLY and CDR2 is FYNNEI. For the CDR3, the DNA is TGTGCCAGCAGTGAAACGGGGGGAAATCAGCCCCAGCATTTT. Translating it yields CASSETGGNQPQHF.

V gene TRBV5-4 combines with J gene TRBJ2-1; D is perhaps TRBD2 (5 bases). The CDR3 loop spans 15 amino acids. V lost 2 bases, J lost 3 bases, and 12 bases lay in between. From germline, CDR1 is SGHNT and CDR2 YYREEE (reference sequence). This chain's CDR3 is CASSFTGSGYNEQFF. CDR3 sequence (DNA): TGTGCCAGCAGCTTTACGGGATCCGGCTACAATGAGCAGTTCTTC.

The genes are TRBV6-5 and TRBJ1-1; TRBD1 agrees at 7 bases. The CDR3 extends over 14 amino acids. V lost 6 bases, J lost 0 bases, and 4 bases stayed unmatched. Germline-derived CDR1 and CDR2 are MNHEY and SVGAGI. CDR3 sequence reads: CASSRDRLNTEAFF. CDR3 nucleotides: TGTGCCAGCAGCCGGGACAGATTGAACACTGAAGCTTTCTTT.

The chain employs TRBV4-2 and TRBJ2-1, with D hard to call. Germline CDR1 is LGHNA and CDR2 is YNFKEQ. The CDR3 consists of 16 residues. V was clipped by 1 base and J by 4 bases, with 14 bases between them. CDR3 sequence (DNA): TGTGCCAGCAGCCAAGGAGGTCTAAGTGCATACAATGAGCAGTTCTTC. It codes for CASSQGGLSAYNEQFF.

The chain joins TRBV11-2 to TRBJ2-1; TRBD1 might be the D (6 bases). CDR1 and CDR2 (germline): SGHAT, FQNNGV. The CDR3 is made up of 16 amino acids. Trimming left V 6 bases short and J 5 bases short, with 20 bases between. The CDR3 DNA reads as TGTGCCAGCAGACATACCTCAGGGGCTGGACACAATGAGCAGTTCTTC. Its translation: CASRHTSGAGHNEQFF.